A selection of T cell receptor beta chains follows, all from one sample in a study of cytomegalovirus exposure and HLA in healthy donors. The repertoire was sequenced with immunoSEQ multiplex PCR; TCRdb's copy has only in-frame clones and lacks some. The top ten hold around 7.2% of the sample, which has 180,000 or so clones, around nine tenths seen once. Sequencing input: PBMCs. All receptors derive from a man aged 30 to 45 in good health and CMV-seropositive. CDR3s include the opening cysteine and the closing phenylalanine or tryptophan. Each record gives: V gene, D gene, clone size, J gene, CDR3 DNA, CDR3 protein. A D gene is named only where the DNA matches it firmly. Size tells how often a clone was seen (once, few, many) or the class of an expanded clone, and some rows leave it out.

>TRBV5-1|NA|NA|TRBJ1-1
TGCGCCAGCAGCTTCGGGGCAGGAGGGGTTACTGAAGCTTTCTTT
CASSFGAGGVTEAFF
>TRBV23-1|NA|NA|TRBJ2-3
TGCGCCAGCAGTCATCTCCGGGCTAGCGACGGCACAGATACGCAGTATTTT
CASSHLRASDGTDTQYF
>TRBV30|TRBD1|NA|TRBJ1-2
TGTGCCTGGGGGGGGACAGTAGCTAACTATGGCTACACCTTC
CAWGGTVANYGYTF
>TRBV29-1|NA|NA|TRBJ2-7
TGCAGCGTTGAGAGGGGTAGATACGAGCAGTACTTC
CSVERGRYEQYF
>TRBV29-1|NA|NA|TRBJ2-1
TGCAGCGTTGCGTGGGGTCCGGGGCAGTTCTTC
CSVAWGPGQFF
>TRBV4-1|NA|NA|TRBJ2-7
TGCGCCAGCAGCCAAGCCCGAGGAGGATACGAGCAGTACTTC
CASSQARGGYEQYF
>TRBV7-8|NA|NA|TRBJ2-5
TGTGCCAGCAGCTTGTCAGTCCAAGAGACCCAGTACTTC
CASSLSVQETQYF
>TRBV18|TRBD1|NA|TRBJ1-1
TGTGCCAGCTCACGCCCGCTCAGGGGGGGCACTGAAGCTTTCTTT
CASSRPLRGGTEAFF
>TRBV29-1|TRBD1|NA|TRBJ2-7
TGCAGCGTTACCCTGGAGACCGGGACAGGGGCCTACGAGCAGTACTTC
CSVTLETGTGAYEQYF
>TRBV4-3|NA|once|TRBJ1-5
TGCGCCAGCAGCCCAGAGACAGCGAGCAATCAGCCCCAGCATTTT
CASSPETASNQPQHF
>TRBV15|TRBD2|NA|TRBJ2-3
TGTGCCACCAGCAGAGGAGCGGGGGGTGTAGATACGCAGTATTTT
CATSRGAGGVDTQYF
>TRBV7-9|NA|NA|TRBJ1-6
TGTGCCAGCAGCTTACAGACGAATTCACCCCTCCACTTT
CASSLQTNSPLHF
>TRBV15|NA|NA|TRBJ2-6
TGTGCCACCAGCGGGGATCGCTCTGGGGCCAACGTCCTGACTTTC
CATSGDRSGANVLTF
>TRBV4-1|NA|NA|TRBJ1-2
TGCGCCAGCAGCCAAGCTCGGGACTATGGCTACACCTTC
CASSQARDYGYTF
>TRBV27|NA|NA|TRBJ2-5
TGTGCCAGCAGCCCGTCCCTCAGGGGCCAAGAGACCCAGTACTTC
CASSPSLRGQETQYF
>TRBV6-5|NA|NA|TRBJ1-1
TGTGCCAGCAGTTACGGTTGGGACACTGAAGCTTTCTTT
CASSYGWDTEAFF
>TRBV19|NA|NA|TRBJ2-5
TGTGCCAGTAGTTCAATTGGGGGCGGACTCCAAGAGACCCAGTACTTC
CASSSIGGGLQETQYF
>TRBV2|NA|NA|TRBJ1-2
TGTGCCAGCAGTGAAGTCGGGGCAGCAAGTTACTATGGCTACACCTTC
CASSEVGAASYYGYTF
>TRBV6-5|NA|once|TRBJ2-7
TGTGCCAGCAGTCCCGGCGGGAACTACGAGCAGTACTTC
CASSPGGNYEQYF
>TRBV7-2|NA|NA|TRBJ1-5
TGTGCCAGCAGCCGGGGCAATCAGCCCCAGCATTTT
CASSRGNQPQHF
>TRBV6-6|NA|once|TRBJ1-5
TGTGCCAGCAGATCGCAGATTTATAGCAATCAGCCCCAGCATTTT
CASRSQIYSNQPQHF
>TRBV6-1|TRBD2|NA|TRBJ2-7
TGTGCCAGCAGTACCGTTGGGGGGGACTCCTACGAGCAGTACTTC
CASSTVGGDSYEQYF
>TRBV6-5|TRBD1|NA|TRBJ2-7
TGTGCCAGCAGTTACTCGTACAGGGGGACCTACGAGCAGTACTTC
CASSYSYRGTYEQYF
>TRBV7-9|NA|NA|TRBJ2-7
TGTGCCAGCAGCTTAGTCGAGACGGCCGGCTGGTACTTC
CASSLVETAGWYF
>TRBV5-1|NA|NA|TRBJ2-3
TGCGCCAGCAGCTTCTCGGGAGGCACAGATACGCAGTATTTT
CASSFSGGTDTQYF
>TRBV4-2|NA|few|TRBJ1-1
TGTGCCAGCAGCCAAGATGTGGGTGGCCTGAACACTGAAGCTTTCTTT
CASSQDVGGLNTEAFF
>TRBV6-6|NA|NA|TRBJ1-5
TGTGCCAGCAGTTATTCCGAGAGTCAGCCCCAGCATTTT
CASSYSESQPQHF
>TRBV4-3|TRBD2|NA|TRBJ2-7
TGCGCCAGCAGCCGGTCCGGGACTAGCGGGGGTTACGAGCAGTACTTC
CASSRSGTSGGYEQYF
>TRBV5-8|NA|few|TRBJ1-1
TGTGCCAGCAGTTCCCGGGTCCCGGTGAACACTGAAGCTTTCTTT
CASSSRVPVNTEAFF
>TRBV6-6|NA|NA|TRBJ1-1
TGTGCCAGCACCATTTATGGTGGCACTGAAGCTTTCTTT
CASTIYGGTEAFF
>TRBV7-6|NA|NA|TRBJ2-1
TGTGCCAGCAGCTTAGAAGGGGGGGCAAATGAGCAGTTCTTC
CASSLEGGANEQFF
>TRBV6-5|TRBD1|NA|TRBJ1-5
TGTGCCAGCAGACGTGACAGGGGGGAGAGTCAGCCCCAGCATTTT
CASRRDRGESQPQHF
>TRBV29-1|NA|NA|TRBJ2-3
TGCAGCGTTGGGGAGGAGGGGCTCACAGATACGCAGTATTTT
CSVGEEGLTDTQYF
>TRBV29-1|TRBD1|once|TRBJ2-7
TGCAGCGGTGGACAGGGCTCCTACGAGCAGTACTTC
CSGGQGSYEQYF
>TRBV5-6|TRBD2|NA|TRBJ2-2
TGTGCCAGCAGAAGCGGGAGTAAAGATTACACCGGGGAGCTGTTTTTT
CASRSGSKDYTGELFF
>TRBV6-1|NA|NA|TRBJ1-2
TGTGCCAGCAGTGAAGCAGGGAGTAATGGCTACACCTTC
CASSEAGSNGYTF
>TRBV2|TRBD1|once|TRBJ1-5
TGTGCCAGCAGGGCGGGACAGGGGATAAGGCAGAATCAGCCCCAGCATTTT
CASRAGQGIRQNQPQHF
>TRBV7-3|NA|NA|TRBJ1-2
TGTGCCAGCAGCCCCGCGATTGGACCTAACTATGGCTACACCTTC
CASSPAIGPNYGYTF